This TCR beta chain originates from a study of blood T cell repertoires in COVID-19. Study background: Acute and convalescent COVID-19 specimens originated in the United States, Italy and Spain.

The repertoire was sequenced with immunoSEQ multiplex PCR; TCRdb's copy has only in-frame clones and lacks some. This sample has about 250,000 clones, with approximately 90% found just once. V was pared by 5 bases and J by 4 bases, with 9 bases between. The CDR3 covers 13 residues. This sequence originates from a young man who had recovered from COVID-19. The rearrangement links TRBV12-3 or TRBV12-4 to TRBJ2-1, with D possibly TRBD2 on 6 matching bases. Specimen: PBMCs or T cells enriched from blood (not recorded which). The CDR3: CASSPGGYNEQFF. The CDR3 bases are TGTGCCAGCAGTCCTGGGGGGTACAATGAGCAGTTCTTC.